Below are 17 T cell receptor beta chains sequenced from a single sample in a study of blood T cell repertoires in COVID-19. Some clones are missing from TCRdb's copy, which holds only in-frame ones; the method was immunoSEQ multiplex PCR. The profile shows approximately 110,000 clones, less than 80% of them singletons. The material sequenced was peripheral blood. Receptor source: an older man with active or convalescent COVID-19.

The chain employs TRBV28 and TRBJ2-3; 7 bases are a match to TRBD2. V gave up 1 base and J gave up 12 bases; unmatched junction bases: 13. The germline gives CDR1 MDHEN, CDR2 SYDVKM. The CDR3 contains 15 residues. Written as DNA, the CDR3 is TGTGCCAGCAGTTTATCTAGCGGATCCCGGCGCGGACAGTATTTT. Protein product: CASSLSSGSRRGQYF.

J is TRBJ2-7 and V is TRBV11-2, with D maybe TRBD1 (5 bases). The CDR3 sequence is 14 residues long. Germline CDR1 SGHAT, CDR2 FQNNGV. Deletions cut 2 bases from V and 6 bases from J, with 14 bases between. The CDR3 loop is CASSLLGRASEQYF. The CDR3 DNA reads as TGTGCCAGCAGCTTATTGGGCAGGGCCAGCGAGCAGTACTTC. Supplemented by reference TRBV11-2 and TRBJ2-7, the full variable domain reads EAGVAQSPRYKIIEKRQSVAFWCNPISGHATLYWYQQILGQGPKLLIQFQNNGVVDDSQLPKDRFSAERLKGVDSTLKIQPAKLEDSAVYLCASSLLGRASEQYFGPGTRLTVT.

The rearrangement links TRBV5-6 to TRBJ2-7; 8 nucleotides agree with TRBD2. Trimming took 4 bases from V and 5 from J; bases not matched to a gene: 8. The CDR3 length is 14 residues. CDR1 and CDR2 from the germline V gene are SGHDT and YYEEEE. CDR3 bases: TGTGCCAGCAGCACCCGGACTAGCTCTAACGAGCAGTACTTC. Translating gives CASSTRTSSNEQYF.

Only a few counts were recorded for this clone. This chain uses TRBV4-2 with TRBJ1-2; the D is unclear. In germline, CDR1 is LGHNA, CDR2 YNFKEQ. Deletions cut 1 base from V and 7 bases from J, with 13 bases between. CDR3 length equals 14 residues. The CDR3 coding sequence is TGTGCCAGCAGCCAAGTAGGCACAGTAATTGGCTACACCTTC. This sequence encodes CASSQVGTVIGYTF.

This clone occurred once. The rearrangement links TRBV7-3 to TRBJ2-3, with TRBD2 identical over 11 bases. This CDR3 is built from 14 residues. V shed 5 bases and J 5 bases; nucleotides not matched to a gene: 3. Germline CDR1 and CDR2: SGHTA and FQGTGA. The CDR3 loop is CASSQGLAGDTQYF. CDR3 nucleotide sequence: TGTGCCAGCAGCCAAGGACTAGCGGGAGATACGCAGTATTTT.

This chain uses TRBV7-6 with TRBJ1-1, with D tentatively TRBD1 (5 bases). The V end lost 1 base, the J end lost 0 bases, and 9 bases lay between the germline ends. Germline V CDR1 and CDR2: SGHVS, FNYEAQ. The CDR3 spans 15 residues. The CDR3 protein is CASSLDRGLNTEAFF. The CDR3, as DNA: TGTGCCAGCAGCTTAGATAGGGGTCTGAACACTGAAGCTTTCTTT.

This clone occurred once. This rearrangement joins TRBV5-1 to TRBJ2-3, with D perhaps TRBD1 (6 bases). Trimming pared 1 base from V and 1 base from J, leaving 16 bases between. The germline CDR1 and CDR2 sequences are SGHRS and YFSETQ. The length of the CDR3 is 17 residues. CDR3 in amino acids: CASSLRGSWAGTDTQYF. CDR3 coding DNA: TGCGCCAGCAGCTTGAGGGGGTCTTGGGCGGGCACAGATACGCAGTATTTT.

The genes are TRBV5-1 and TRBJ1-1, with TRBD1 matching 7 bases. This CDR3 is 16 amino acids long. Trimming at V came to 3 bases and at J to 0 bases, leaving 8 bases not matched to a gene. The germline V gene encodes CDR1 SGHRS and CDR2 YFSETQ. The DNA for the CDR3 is TGCGCCAGCAGCTCCCAGGGGGTAAGGATGAACACTGAAGCTTTCTTT. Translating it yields CASSSQGVRMNTEAFF. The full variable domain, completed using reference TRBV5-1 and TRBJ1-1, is KAGVTQTPRYLIKTRGQQVTLSCSPISGHRSVSWYQQTPGQGLQFLFEYFSETQRNKGNFPGRFSGRQFSNSRSEMNVSTLELGDSALYLCASSSQGVRMNTEAFFGQGTRLTVV.

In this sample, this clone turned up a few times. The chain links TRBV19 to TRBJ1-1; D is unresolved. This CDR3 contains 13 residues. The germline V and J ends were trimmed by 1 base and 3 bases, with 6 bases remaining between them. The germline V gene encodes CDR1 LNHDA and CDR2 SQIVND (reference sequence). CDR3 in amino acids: CASSIGPDTEAFF. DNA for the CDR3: TGTGCCAGTAGTATAGGCCCGGACACTGAAGCTTTCTTT. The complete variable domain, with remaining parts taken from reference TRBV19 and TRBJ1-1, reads DGGITQSPKYLFRKEGQNVTLSCEQNLNHDAMYWYRQDPGQGLRLIYYSQIVNDFQKGDIAEGYSVSREKKESFPLTVTSAQKNPTAFYLCASSIGPDTEAFFGQGTRLTVV.

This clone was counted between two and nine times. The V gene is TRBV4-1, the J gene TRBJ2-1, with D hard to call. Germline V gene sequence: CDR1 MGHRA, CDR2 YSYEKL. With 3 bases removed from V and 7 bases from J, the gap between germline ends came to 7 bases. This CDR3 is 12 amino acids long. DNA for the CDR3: TGCGCCAGCAGCCACCCTCTAAATGAGCAGTTCTTC. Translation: CASSHPLNEQFF.

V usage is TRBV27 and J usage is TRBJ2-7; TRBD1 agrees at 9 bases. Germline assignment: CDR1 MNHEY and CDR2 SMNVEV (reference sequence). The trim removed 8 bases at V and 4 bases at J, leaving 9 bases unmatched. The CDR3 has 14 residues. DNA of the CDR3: TGTGCCAGCTGGCGGGGGACAGGGATATACGAGCAGTACTTC. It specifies CASWRGTGIYEQYF.

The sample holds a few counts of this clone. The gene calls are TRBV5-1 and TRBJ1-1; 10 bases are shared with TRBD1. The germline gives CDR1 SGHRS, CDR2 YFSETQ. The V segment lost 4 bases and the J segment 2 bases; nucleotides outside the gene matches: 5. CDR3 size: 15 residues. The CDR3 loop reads CASSPLTGGNTEAFF. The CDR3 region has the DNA TGCGCCAGCAGCCCTTTGACAGGGGGCAACACTGAAGCTTTCTTT.

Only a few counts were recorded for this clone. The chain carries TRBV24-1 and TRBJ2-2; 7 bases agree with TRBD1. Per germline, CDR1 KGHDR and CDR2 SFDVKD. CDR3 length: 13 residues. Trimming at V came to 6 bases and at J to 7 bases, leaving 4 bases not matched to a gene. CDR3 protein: CATSRTGDGELFF. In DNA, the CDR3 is TGTGCCACCAGTAGGACAGGTGACGGGGAGCTGTTTTTT.

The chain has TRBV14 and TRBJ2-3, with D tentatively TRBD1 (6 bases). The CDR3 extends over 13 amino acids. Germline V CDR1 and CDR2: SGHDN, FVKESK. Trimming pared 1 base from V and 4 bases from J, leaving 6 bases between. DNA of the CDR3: TGTGCCAGCAGCCAAGGACAGGCAGATACGCAGTATTTT. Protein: CASSQGQADTQYF. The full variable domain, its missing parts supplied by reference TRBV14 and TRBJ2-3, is EAGVTQFPSHSVIEKGQTVTLRCDPISGHDNLYWYRRVMGKEIKFLLHFVKESKQDESGMPNNRFLAERTGGTYSTLKVQPAELEDSGVYFCASSQGQADTQYFGPGTRLTVL.

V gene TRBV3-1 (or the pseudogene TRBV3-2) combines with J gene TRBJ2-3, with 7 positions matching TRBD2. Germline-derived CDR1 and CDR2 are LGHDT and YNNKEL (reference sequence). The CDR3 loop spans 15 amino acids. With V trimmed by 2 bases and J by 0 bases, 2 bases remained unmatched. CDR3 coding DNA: TGTGCCAGCAGCCAACGGACTAGGAGCACAGATACGCAGTATTTT. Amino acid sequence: CASSQRTRSTDTQYF.

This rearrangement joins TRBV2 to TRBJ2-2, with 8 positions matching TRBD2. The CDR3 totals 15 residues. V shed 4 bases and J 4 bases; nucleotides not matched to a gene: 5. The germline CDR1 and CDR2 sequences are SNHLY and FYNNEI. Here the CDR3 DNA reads TGTGCCAGCAGTGTGACTAGCGTGGGCACCGGGGAGCTGTTTTTT. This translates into CASSVTSVGTGELFF.

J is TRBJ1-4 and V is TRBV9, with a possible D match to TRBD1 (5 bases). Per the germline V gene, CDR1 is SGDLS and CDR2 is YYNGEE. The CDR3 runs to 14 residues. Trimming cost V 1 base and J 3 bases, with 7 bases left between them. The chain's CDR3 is CASSVQGANEKLFF. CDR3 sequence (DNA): TGTGCCAGCAGCGTACAGGGCGCTAATGAAAAACTGTTTTTT.